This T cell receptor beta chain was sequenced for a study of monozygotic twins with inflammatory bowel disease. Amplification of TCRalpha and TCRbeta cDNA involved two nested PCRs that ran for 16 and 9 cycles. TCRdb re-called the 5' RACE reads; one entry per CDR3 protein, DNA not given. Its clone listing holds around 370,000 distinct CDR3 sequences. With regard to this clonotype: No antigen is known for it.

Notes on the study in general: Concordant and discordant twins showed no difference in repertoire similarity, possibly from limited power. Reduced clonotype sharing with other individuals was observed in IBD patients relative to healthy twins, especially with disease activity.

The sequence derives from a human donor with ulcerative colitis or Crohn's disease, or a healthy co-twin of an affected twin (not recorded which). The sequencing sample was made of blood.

The CDR3 sequence is CASSRQGRGEQYF. This rearrangement joins TRBV4-3 to TRBJ2-7; TCRdb calls TRBD1, which cannot be checked without DNA. Germline V gene sequence: CDR1 LGHNA, CDR2 YSLEER. This CDR3 has 13 residues.